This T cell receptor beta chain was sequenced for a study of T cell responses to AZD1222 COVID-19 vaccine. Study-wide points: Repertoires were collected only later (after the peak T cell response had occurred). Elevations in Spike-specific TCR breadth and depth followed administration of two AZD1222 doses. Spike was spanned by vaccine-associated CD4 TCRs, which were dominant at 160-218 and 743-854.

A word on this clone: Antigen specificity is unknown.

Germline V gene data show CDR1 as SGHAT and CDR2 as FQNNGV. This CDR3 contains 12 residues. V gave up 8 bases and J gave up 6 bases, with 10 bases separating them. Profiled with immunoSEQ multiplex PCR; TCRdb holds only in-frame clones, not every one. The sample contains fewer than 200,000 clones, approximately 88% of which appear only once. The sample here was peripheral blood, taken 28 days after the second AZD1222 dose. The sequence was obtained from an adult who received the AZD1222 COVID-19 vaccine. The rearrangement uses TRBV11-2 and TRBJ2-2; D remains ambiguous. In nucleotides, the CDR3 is TGTGCCAGCCCTGGTCCCCCCGGGGAGCTGTTTTTT. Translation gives CASPGPPGELFF.